The 12 T cell receptor beta chains in this list originate from one sample, sequenced in a study of blood T cell repertoires in COVID-19. Clones were read by immunoSEQ multiplex PCR, and TCRdb kept only the in-frame ones, dropping some. In the table there are 80,000 to 130,000 clones, roughly 90% of which are singletons. The sequenced sample was peripheral blood. The receptors originated from a man aged 60 to 75 with acute or convalescent COVID-19.

This clone was seen only once. This chain joins TRBV9 and TRBJ1-2; 11 nucleotides agree with TRBD1. Germline V gene lookup returns CDR1 SGDLS and CDR2 YYNGEE. With 4 bases clipped from V and 3 bases from J, the junction kept 8 bases outside the gene matches. The CDR3 has 16 residues. The CDR3 nucleotides are TGTGCCAGCAGCCCCTTTGGGGGACAGGGGGACTATGGCTACACCTTC. It is translated as CASSPFGGQGDYGYTF.

The chain combines TRBV6-1 with TRBJ2-7, with 7 bases lining up with TRBD1. Germline CDR1 is MNHNS and CDR2 is SASEGT. J was trimmed by 5 bases and V by 2 bases; bases with no gene match: 3. This CDR3 is built from 13 residues. In DNA, the CDR3 is TGTGCCAGCAGTGAAAATACAGGGGACGAGCAGTACGTC. Translation gives CASSENTGDEQYV.

V gene TRBV2 combines with J gene TRBJ1-3; TRBD1 matches at 9 bases. CDR3 size: 14 residues. J gave up 5 bases and V 4 bases, and 3 bases lay outside the gene matches. CDR1 SNHLY and CDR2 FYNNEI come from the germline V gene. The chain's CDR3 is CASSADRGRNTIYF. In DNA, the CDR3 is TGTGCCAGCAGTGCGGACAGGGGCCGAAACACCATATATTTT.

This rearrangement joins TRBV7-9 to TRBJ2-7, with a weak D call TRBD2 (6 bases). Trimming took 2 bases from V and 0 from J, leaving 14 bases between them. The germline gives CDR1 SEHNR, CDR2 FQNEAQ (reference sequence). This CDR3 has 16 amino acids. CDR3 loop: CASSLYSGSGSYEQYF. The CDR3, as DNA: TGTGCCAGCAGCTTATATTCCGGGAGCGGCTCCTACGAGCAGTACTTC.

J is TRBJ2-6 and V is TRBV4-1; 8 positions match TRBD1. V was clipped by 4 bases and J by 4 bases; unmatched bases: 9. The CDR3 spans 17 residues. Germline V gene lookup returns CDR1 MGHRA and CDR2 YSYEKL. CDR3 coding DNA: TGCGCCAGCAGCCTTTCGGACAGGGTCTCCGGGGCCAACGTCCTGACTTTC. Its translation is CASSLSDRVSGANVLTF.

Here the CDR3 DNA reads TGCGCCAGCAGCTCGGACATCCTGTTTGCCAACGTCCTGACTTTC. Its protein product is CASSSDILFANVLTF. The V call is TRBV5-1, the J call TRBJ2-6; D is possibly TRBD1 (5 bases). Germline V gene lookup returns CDR1 SGHRS and CDR2 YFSETQ. The CDR3 is 15 amino acids. Trimming cost V 3 bases and J 7 bases, with 14 bases left between them.

This chain joins TRBV13 and TRBJ2-3, with 13 bases that match TRBD2. The germline gives CDR1 PRHDT, CDR2 FYEKMQ (reference sequence). V was pared by 5 bases and J by 5 bases, with 4 bases of the junction left unmatched. The CDR3 is 15 amino acids. The CDR3: CASSRGTSGEDTQYF. The CDR3 nucleotides read TGTGCCAGCAGCAGAGGGACTAGCGGGGAAGATACGCAGTATTTT. The variable domain in full, completed from reference TRBV13 and TRBJ2-3, reads AAGVIQSPRHLIKEKRETATLKCYPIPRHDTVYWYQQGPGQDPQFLISFYEKMQSDKGSIPDRFSAQQFSDYHSELNMSSLELGDSALYFCASSRGTSGEDTQYFGPGTRLTVL.

This chain joins TRBV28 and TRBJ2-7; 11 bases align to TRBD1. The CDR3 runs to 15 residues. J was trimmed by 4 bases and V by 3 bases; bases with no gene match: 5. Germline-derived CDR1 and CDR2 are MDHEN and SYDVKM. CDR3 DNA sequence: TGTGCCAGCAGTTTGGGACAGGGGGTCGATTACGAGCAGTACTTC. Its translation: CASSLGQGVDYEQYF.

The rearrangement uses TRBV5-1 and TRBJ2-3; 7 bases match TRBD1. V lost 0 bases to trimming and J lost 4 bases; unmatched junction nucleotides: 5. The V gene's germline CDR1 is SGHRS and CDR2 YFSETQ. This CDR3 has 15 amino acids. CDR3 sequence (DNA): TGCGCCAGCAGCTTGGGAGGGGGCGAAGCAGATACGCAGTATTTT. Amino acid sequence: CASSLGGGEADTQYF. Supplemented by reference TRBV5-1 and TRBJ2-3, the full variable domain reads KAGVTQTPRYLIKTRGQQVTLSCSPISGHRSVSWYQQTPGQGLQFLFEYFSETQRNKGNFPGRFSGRQFSNSRSEMNVSTLELGDSALYLCASSLGGGEADTQYFGPGTRLTVL.

The chain couples TRBV28 to TRBJ1-5; tentatively, D is TRBD1 (5 bases). Germline V gives CDR1 MDHEN, CDR2 SYDVKM. With 6 bases removed from V and 1 base from J, the gap between germline ends came to 10 bases. There are 14 residues in the CDR3. CDR3 in DNA: TGTGCCAGCAGGCAGGGCCTAAGCAATCAGCCCCAGCATTTT. Translating gives CASRQGLSNQPQHF.

The chain has TRBV7-2 and TRBJ1-2, with D hard to call. Germline CDR1 SGHTA, CDR2 FQGNSA. The CDR3 sequence is 14 residues long. V lost 1 base to trimming and J lost 5 bases, with 11 bases between them. CDR3 nucleotide sequence: TGTGCCAGCAGCTTAGTAGTAGCGGAATATGGCTACACCTTC. It codes for CASSLVVAEYGYTF.

This chain uses TRBV5-1 with TRBJ1-1; TRBD1 might be the D (5 bases). Per germline, CDR1 SGHRS and CDR2 YFSETQ. The CDR3 loop spans 15 amino acids. Trimming pared 0 bases from V and 5 bases from J, leaving 14 bases between. The CDR3 bases are TGCGCCAGCAGCTTGGCCGTGGGGCGAGGAACTGAAGCTTTCTTT. It encodes CASSLAVGRGTEAFF.